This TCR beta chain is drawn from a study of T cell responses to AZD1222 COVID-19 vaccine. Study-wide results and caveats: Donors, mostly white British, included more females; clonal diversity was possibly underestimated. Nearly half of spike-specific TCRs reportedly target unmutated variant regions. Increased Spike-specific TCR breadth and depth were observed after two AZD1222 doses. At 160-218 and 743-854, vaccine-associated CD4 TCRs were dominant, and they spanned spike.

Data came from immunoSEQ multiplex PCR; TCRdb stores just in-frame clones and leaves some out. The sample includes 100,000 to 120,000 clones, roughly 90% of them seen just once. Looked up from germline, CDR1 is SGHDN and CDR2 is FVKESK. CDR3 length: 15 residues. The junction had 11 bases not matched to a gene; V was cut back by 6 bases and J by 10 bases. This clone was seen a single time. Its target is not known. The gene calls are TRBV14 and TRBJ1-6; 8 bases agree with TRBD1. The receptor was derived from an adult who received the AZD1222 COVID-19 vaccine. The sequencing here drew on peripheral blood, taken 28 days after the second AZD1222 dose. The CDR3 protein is CASRHSGTGASPLHF. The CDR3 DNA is TGTGCCAGCAGGCATTCCGGGACAGGAGCGTCACCCCTCCACTTT.